This TCR beta chain appears in the sequencing data of a study of shared clonotypes between healthy human individuals. Trimming left V 4 bases short and J 4 bases short, with 15 bases between. CDR3 length: 14 residues. The germline V gene encodes CDR1 SGHRS and CDR2 YFSETQ. Every subset had its genomic DNA shared out evenly among several immunoSEQ plates. Some clones are missing from TCRdb's copy, which holds only in-frame ones; the method was immunoSEQ multiplex PCR. The sample has 2 million to 2.5 million clones; 85% to 95% are singletons. The specimen sequenced was naive CD4+ T cells from PBMCs. Noted subset: CD45RA+ positively selected. J is TRBJ2-7 and V is TRBV5-1; the D is unclear. The clonotype originates from a man between 18 and 29 years old in good health. Some clones in this sample may be carry-over from other donors' samples. CDR3 bases: TGCGCCAGCAGCCGGGTCTTGATCGGGTACGAGCAGTACTTC. Translated, it gives CASSRVLIGYEQYF.